This T cell receptor beta chain was observed in a study of identical twins. There are 13 residues in the CDR3. Germline V gene lookup returns CDR1 SNHLY and CDR2 FYNNEI. Trimming cost V 10 bases and J 6 bases, with 16 bases left between them. Findings of the study overall: Beta clonotypes that were abundant in cord blood contained fewer insertions, a pattern absent from memory repertoires. Analyses based on zero insertions could be partly confounded by invariant MAIT and iNKT cells.

About this clonotype: Its target is not known.

The donors were all healthy and Caucasian. TCRdb redid the calling of the 5' RACE reads with MiXCR, one entry per CDR3 protein. Among about 530,000 distinct CDR3 sequences listed, about 20% were seen once. The same specimen was also included in a second study, on yellow fever vaccine responses in identical twins. Per that paper: Reports say the vaccine T cell response in twins looked partly convergent and partly personalized.

This chain links TRBV2 with TRBJ2-1; tentative D call: TRBD1 (5 bases). The sample taken for sequencing was CD4+ T cells sorted from blood. The receptor's source is a woman younger than 35 in good health. CDR3 in DNA: TGTGCCACCACACTGGGGCTCCTCAATGAGCAGTTCTTC. It encodes CATTLGLLNEQFF.